A selection of T cell receptor beta chains follows, all from one sample in a study of identical twins. TCRdb reprocessed the 5' RACE reads via MiXCR and lists one record per CDR3 protein. The sample has hundreds of thousands of distinct CDR3 sequences, 21% seen once. These same records also appear under a second study, on T cells expressing NK-cell markers.

Sequenced sample: PBMCs. These receptors were obtained from a woman aged 18-29 years in good health. Each CDR3 is given with its conserved first and last residue. D genes are given only for firm matches. Rows may omit the clone size; those that give it use once, few, many or a size class.

TRBJ2-7	-	TRBD1	TRBV7-9	CASSGQGARYEQYF	TGTGCCAGCAGCGGACAGGGGGCGCGTTACGAGCAGTACTTC
TRBJ2-7	-	-	TRBV6-5	CASRRSTYEQYF	TGTGCCAGCAGGAGGAGTACCTACGAGCAGTACTTC
TRBJ2-3	-	-	TRBV12-3/TRBV12-4	CASSLVGAMDTQYF	TGTGCCAGCAGTTTAGTGGGGGCAATGGATACGCAGTATTTT
TRBJ2-3	-	-	TRBV18	CASSRPSEHTQYF	TGTGCCAGCTCACGTCCCTCCGAGCATACGCAGTATTTT
TRBJ2-1	few	-	TRBV5-1	CASSLEVGVNEQFF	TGCGCCAGCAGCTTGGAAGTAGGGGTCAATGAGCAGTTCTTC
TRBJ1-1	-	-	TRBV5-5	CASSAGQRSFQNTEAFF	TGTGCCAGCAGCGCAGGACAGCGTTCTTTTCAGAACACTGAAGCTTTCTTT
TRBJ2-2	few	-	TRBV10-3	CAISGRGTGTAGELFF	TGTGCCATCAGTGGGAGGGGCACAGGGACGGCCGGGGAGCTGTTTTTT
TRBJ2-7	-	-	TRBV12-3/TRBV12-4	CASSYSWTDYYEQYF	TGTGCCAGCAGCTACTCCTGGACAGACTACTACGAGCAGTACTTC
TRBJ2-3	few	TRBD2	TRBV20-1	CSAREFTRLAGRTDTQYF	TGCAGTGCTAGGGAATTTACTAGACTAGCGGGGCGCACAGATACGCAGTATTTT
TRBJ1-1	few	-	TRBV20-1	CSAKRGGTPEAFF	TGCAGTGCTAAGAGGGGCGGGACACCTGAAGCTTTCTTT
TRBJ2-7	-	-	TRBV6-5	CASSYGGHSNEQYF	TGTGCCAGCAGTTACGGGGGACATTCTAACGAGCAGTACTTC
TRBJ2-3	-	-	TRBV12-3/TRBV12-4	CASSPSVTDTQYF	TGTGCCAGCAGTCCCTCCGTCACAGATACGCAGTATTTT
TRBJ2-1	-	-	TRBV20-1	CSASLALRQFF	TGCAGTGCTTCGTTAGCATTGCGGCAGTTCTTC
TRBJ2-5	-	-	TRBV20-1	CSASLGEETQYF	TGCAGTGCGAGCCTAGGGGAGGAGACCCAGTACTTC
TRBJ1-3	-	-	TRBV3-1	CASSQGVAGNTIYF	TGTGCCAGCAGCCAGGGGGTGGCTGGAAACACCATATATTTT
TRBJ2-1	many	-	TRBV4-2	CASSSLDEPGAKNEQFF	TGTGCCAGCAGCTCCTTGGACGAGCCGGGAGCCAAAAATGAGCAGTTCTTC
TRBJ1-1	-	-	TRBV5-1	CASSSGAAEAFF	TGCGCCAGCAGCTCAGGGGCGGCTGAAGCTTTCTTT
TRBJ2-7	-	-	TRBV5-1	CASSYSLDTYEQYF	TGCGCCAGCAGCTACAGCCTGGACACCTACGAGCAGTACTTC
TRBJ1-5	few	TRBD1	TRBV30	CAWSGMTGTPQHF	TGTGCCTGGAGCGGAATGACAGGGACGCCCCAGCATTTT
TRBJ2-1	-	-	TRBV20-1	CSASGGLNNEQFF	TGCAGTGCTAGCGGGGGCTTGAACAATGAGCAGTTCTTC
TRBJ1-1	many	-	TRBV6-5	CASSYSDRNTEAFF	TGTGCCAGCAGTTACTCGGACAGGAACACTGAAGCTTTCTTT
TRBJ2-7	few	TRBD1	TRBV20-1	CSARDRLVSYEQYF	TGCAGTGCTAGGGACAGGCTAGTCTCCTACGAGCAGTACTTC
TRBJ2-1	once	-	TRBV12-3/TRBV12-4	CASSLGAGFFF	TGTGCCAGCAGTTTAGGGGCGGGTTTTTTCTTC
TRBJ2-7	-	-	TRBV18	CASSQIKGPYEQHF	TGTGCCAGCTCCCAGATCAAGGGGCCCTACGAGCAGCACTTC
TRBJ1-2	many	-	TRBV10-3	CAVGPASFNYGYTF	TGTGCCGTGGGGCCCGCATCGTTTAACTATGGCTACACCTTC
TRBJ2-5	few	-	TRBV28	CASSLSEVVETQYF	TGTGCCAGCAGTTTATCTGAGGTCGTGGAGACCCAGTACTTC
TRBJ2-1	few	TRBD2	TRBV9	CASSGIDQGLAGHSYNEQFF	TGTGCCAGCAGCGGGATCGATCAGGGACTAGCGGGCCACTCCTACAATGAGCAGTTCTTC
TRBJ2-7	-	-	TRBV5-1	CASSYRDGTAYEQYF	TGCGCCAGCAGCTACAGGGACGGAACTGCCTACGAGCAGTACTTC